The clone carrying this T cell receptor (beta chain) came up many times. What it binds is not known. The CDR3 regions of TCR beta were amplified from RNA transcripts. When the TCR CDR3 underwent first-round RT-PCR, the HTBI primer set was used. TCRdb independently ran MiXCR on the multiplex PCR reads; one entry per CDR3 protein. The sample includes about 560,000 distinct CDR3 sequences, about a sixth of them seen just once. Exclusion criteria comprised uncontrolled infection, other autoimmune disease, pregnancy or lactation. Fresh peripheral blood, 10 ml, yielded the PBMCs. This entry is derived from a study of T cells in Graves' hyperthyroidism and ophthalmopathy. The CDR3 has 15 residues. CDR1 DFQATT and CDR2 SNEGSKA come from the germline V gene (reference sequence). V shed 1 base and J 5 bases; nucleotides not matched to a gene: 11. Study conclusions and caveats: Most thyroid clonotypes that were expanded above 0.001 also turned up in blood.

V usage is TRBV20-1 and J usage is TRBJ2-7, with TRBD2 matching over 7 bases. Input material: blood. The origin of this receptor is a woman aged 25 to 39 with Graves' hyperthyroidism. Here the CDR3 DNA reads TGCAGTGCTAGAGGTGGGCGGGAGTGGTTCGACGAGCAGTACTTC. This translates into CSARGGREWFDEQYF.